The 10 T cell receptor beta chains below all came from one sample that was sequenced in a study of blood T cell repertoires in COVID-19. Generated by immunoSEQ multiplex PCR, the TCRdb table keeps only in-frame clones and is missing some. Found here are some 200,000 clones, about 86% of them singletons; the top ten hold approximately 9%. The sequenced sample was PBMCs or T cells enriched from blood (not recorded which). Every receptor here comes from a woman aged 45-65 years with acute COVID-19.

The V gene is TRBV15, the J gene TRBJ1-2, with D maybe TRBD1 (6 bases). This CDR3 comprises 13 residues. V lost 5 bases and J lost 6, with 13 bases in between. Germline values: CDR1 LNHNV, CDR2 YYDKDF (reference sequence). The CDR3 DNA sequence: TGTGCCACCAGCGGCGGACAGCTCGATGGCTACACCTTC. This translates into CATSGGQLDGYTF.

The chain uses TRBV11-2 and TRBJ2-1; D remains unclear. Germline CDR1 reads SGHAT; CDR2 reads FQNNGV. V was shortened by 6 bases and J by 8 bases, with 14 bases between the two germline ends. The CDR3 sequence is 13 residues long. The CDR3 coding sequence is TGTGCCAGCAGTCCCTCGACTCTCCATGAGCAGTTCTTC. As protein: CASSPSTLHEQFF.

This chain connects TRBV30 to TRBJ2-7; D may be TRBD2 (5 bases). Trimming stripped 4 bases from V and 7 bases from J, with 20 bases between. The germline gives CDR1 GTSNPN, CDR2 SVGIG (reference sequence). This CDR3 region has 14 residues. The CDR3 is CAWTSPSYRREQYF. The CDR3 coding sequence is TGTGCCTGGACATCTCCTAGCTATCGGAGGGAGCAGTACTTC.

J is TRBJ1-2 and V is TRBV7-9; D unresolved. This CDR3 is built from 15 residues. Germline V gene data show CDR1 as SEHNR and CDR2 as FQNEAQ (reference sequence). V was clipped by 3 bases and J by 8 bases, with 19 bases between them. DNA for the CDR3: TGTGCCAGCAGCTTTTCCGGGAAGGAGCTATGGGGCTACACCTTC. This codes for CASSFSGKELWGYTF. Based on the CDR3 plus reference TRBV7-9 and TRBJ1-2, the full variable domain is DTGVSQNPRHKITKRGQNVTFRCDPISEHNRLYWYRQTLGQGPEFLTYFQNEAQLEKSRLLSDRFSAERPKGSFSTLEIQRTEQGDSAMYLCASSFSGKELWGYTFGSGTRLTVV.

The rearrangement links TRBV7-9 to TRBJ2-2; perhaps TRBD1 as D (6 bases). CDR3 length: 14 amino acids. V was clipped by 5 bases and J by 5 bases, with 12 bases between them. The germline gives CDR1 SEHNR, CDR2 FQNEAQ (reference sequence). This chain's CDR3 is CASSRARGTGELFF. In nucleotides, the CDR3 is TGTGCCAGCAGCCGAGCAAGGGGGACCGGGGAGCTGTTTTTT.

This chain joins TRBV6-5 and TRBJ2-1; 8 bases are a match to TRBD1. The J segment lost 3 bases and the V segment lost 6 bases, leaving 7 bases of the junction unmatched. The CDR3 sequence is 15 residues long. Germline CDR1 MNHEY, CDR2 SVGAGI. In DNA form, the CDR3 reads TGTGCCAGCAGACCCCAGGGGGCGCGCTACAATGAGCAGTTCTTC. Its translation is CASRPQGARYNEQFF.

The CDR3 here is CASSSYRDSYEQYF. CDR3 nucleotides: TGTGCCAGTAGTTCCTACAGGGACTCCTACGAGCAGTACTTC. The chain employs TRBV19 and TRBJ2-7, with a possible D match to TRBD1 (6 bases). In germline, CDR1 is LNHDA, CDR2 SQIVND (reference sequence). V lost 5 bases, J lost 0 bases, and 11 bases lay in between. The CDR3 has 14 amino acids.

V gene TRBV5-1 combines with J gene TRBJ1-2; D may be TRBD1 (6 bases). The V gene's germline CDR1 is SGHRS and CDR2 YFSETQ. V lost 5 bases, J lost 2 bases, and 16 bases lay in between. CDR3 size: 15 residues. The CDR3 loop is CASRSNGGVNYGYTF. The CDR3 region has the DNA TGCGCCAGCAGAAGTAATGGGGGCGTAAACTATGGCTACACCTTC.

Many counts were recorded for this clone. The rearrangement links TRBV9 to TRBJ1-5; the D gene is possibly TRBD1 (5 bases). The V gene's germline CDR1 is SGDLS and CDR2 YYNGEE. Trimming stripped 3 bases from V and 0 bases from J, with 7 bases between. This CDR3 has 14 amino acids. Here the CDR3 DNA reads TGTGCCAGCAGCGGACAGCTTAGCAATCAGCCCCAGCATTTT. Residues: CASSGQLSNQPQHF.

The rearrangement joins TRBV7-2 to TRBJ1-5; D perhaps matches TRBD1 (6 bases). V dropped 1 base and J dropped 6 bases, with 16 bases sitting between them. CDR1 is SGHTA and CDR2 is FQGNSA in the germline V gene. This CDR3 region has 16 residues. The CDR3 DNA reads TGTGCCAGCAGCTTAGTAGGGGGTCGGCAGGGTCAGCCCCAGCATTTT. The encoded protein is CASSLVGGRQGQPQHF. Full variable domain (missing parts from reference TRBV7-2 and TRBJ1-5): GAGVSQSPSNKVTEKGKDVELRCDPISGHTALYWYRQSLGQGLEFLIYFQGNSAPDKSGLPSDRFSAERTGGSVSTLTIQRTQQEDSAVYLCASSLVGGRQGQPQHFGDGTRLSIL.